This T cell receptor beta chain was found in a study of cytomegalovirus exposure and HLA in healthy donors. This clone was counted only a few times. Its matching antigen is unknown. Notes on the study in general: Many donors carried some public TCRs, although rarity characterized most TCR sequences. According to reports, the classifier identified cytomegalovirus status with high specificity and sensitivity. A few of the chains that were CMV-associated were confirmed in vitro to be specific for CMV antigens.

In germline, CDR1 is SGHVS, CDR2 FQNEAQ. This CDR3 is 14 amino acids long. V was clipped by 3 bases and J by 3 bases, with 12 bases between them. TCRdb's table, derived via immunoSEQ multiplex PCR, lists solely in-frame clones and lacks some. The sample lists roughly 130,000 clones, nearly 90% occurring once. This clonotype originated in a man aged 25-45 years in good health and CMV-seronegative. Source material: PBMCs. The rearrangement links TRBV7-8 to TRBJ2-7; D may be TRBD2 (6 bases). The CDR3, as DNA: TGTGCCAGCAGCTTCGGAGGGGAGGACTACGAGCAGTACTTC. It codes for CASSFGGEDYEQYF.